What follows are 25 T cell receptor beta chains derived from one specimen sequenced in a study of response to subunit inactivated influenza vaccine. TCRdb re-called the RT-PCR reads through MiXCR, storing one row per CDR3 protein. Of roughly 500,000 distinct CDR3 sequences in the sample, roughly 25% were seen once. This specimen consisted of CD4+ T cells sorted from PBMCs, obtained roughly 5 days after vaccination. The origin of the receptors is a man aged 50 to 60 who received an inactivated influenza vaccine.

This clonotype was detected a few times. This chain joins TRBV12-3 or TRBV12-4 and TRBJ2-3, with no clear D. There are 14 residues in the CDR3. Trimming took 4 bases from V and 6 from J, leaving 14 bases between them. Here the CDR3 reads CASSWVSSLDTQYF. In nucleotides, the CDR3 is TGTGCCAGCAGTTGGGTTTCAAGCCTGGATACGCAGTATTTT.

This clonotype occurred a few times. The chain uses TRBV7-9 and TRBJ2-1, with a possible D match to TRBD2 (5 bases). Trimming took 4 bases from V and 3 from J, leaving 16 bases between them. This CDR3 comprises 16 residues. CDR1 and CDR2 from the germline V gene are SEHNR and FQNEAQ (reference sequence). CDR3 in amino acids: CASSSQRRVFYNEQFF. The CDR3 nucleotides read TGTGCCAGCAGCTCCCAGCGGCGGGTCTTCTACAATGAGCAGTTCTTC.

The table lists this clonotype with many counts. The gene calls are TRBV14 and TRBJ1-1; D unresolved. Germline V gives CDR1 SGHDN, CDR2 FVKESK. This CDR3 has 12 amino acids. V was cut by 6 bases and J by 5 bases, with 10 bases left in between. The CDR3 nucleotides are TGTGCCAGCAGACATCTGGGGACTGAAGCTTTCTTT. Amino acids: CASRHLGTEAFF. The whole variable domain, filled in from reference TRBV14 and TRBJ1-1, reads EAGVTQFPSHSVIEKGQTVTLRCDPISGHDNLYWYRRVMGKEIKFLLHFVKESKQDESGMPNNRFLAERTGGTYSTLKVQPAELEDSGVYFCASRHLGTEAFFGQGTRLTVV.

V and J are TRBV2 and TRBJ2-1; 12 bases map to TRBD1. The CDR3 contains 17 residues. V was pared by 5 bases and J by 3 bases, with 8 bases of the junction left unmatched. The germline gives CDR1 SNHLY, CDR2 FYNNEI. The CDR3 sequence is CASSSRGTGGFYNEQFF. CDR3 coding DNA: TGTGCCAGCAGTTCCAGAGGGACAGGGGGCTTCTACAATGAGCAGTTCTTC.

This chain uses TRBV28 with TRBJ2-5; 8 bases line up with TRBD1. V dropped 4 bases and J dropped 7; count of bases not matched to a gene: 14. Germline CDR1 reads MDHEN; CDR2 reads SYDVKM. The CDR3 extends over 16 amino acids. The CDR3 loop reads CASSSGTGPSQGTQYF. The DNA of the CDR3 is TGTGCCAGCAGTTCAGGGACAGGTCCCTCTCAGGGGACCCAGTACTTC.

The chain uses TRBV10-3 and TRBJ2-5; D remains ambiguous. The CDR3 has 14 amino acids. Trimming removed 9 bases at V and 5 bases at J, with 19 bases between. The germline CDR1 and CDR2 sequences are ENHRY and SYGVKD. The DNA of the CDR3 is TGTGCCATAAGTAGAGAGAAAAAGGTGGAGACCCAGTACTTC. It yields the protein CAISREKKVETQYF.

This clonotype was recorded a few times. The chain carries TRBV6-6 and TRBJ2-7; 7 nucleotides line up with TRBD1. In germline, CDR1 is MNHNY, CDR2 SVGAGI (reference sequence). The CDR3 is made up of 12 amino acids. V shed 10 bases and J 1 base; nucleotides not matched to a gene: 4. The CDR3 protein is CATRGISYEQYF. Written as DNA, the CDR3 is TGTGCCACCAGGGGGATTTCCTACGAGCAGTACTTC.

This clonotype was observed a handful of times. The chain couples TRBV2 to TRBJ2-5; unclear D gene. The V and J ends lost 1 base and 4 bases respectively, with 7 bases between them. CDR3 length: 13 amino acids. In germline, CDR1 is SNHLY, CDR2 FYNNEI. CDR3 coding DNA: TGTGCCAGCAGTGAAGTGATGGGAGAGACCCAGTACTTC. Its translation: CASSEVMGETQYF.

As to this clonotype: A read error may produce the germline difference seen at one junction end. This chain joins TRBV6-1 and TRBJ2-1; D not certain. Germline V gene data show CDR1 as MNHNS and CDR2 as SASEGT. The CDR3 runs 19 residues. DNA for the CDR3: TGTGCCATCAGTGAAGCGAGACTGTATAAAAAGAGGAATAACAATGAGCAGTTCTTC. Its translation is CAISEARLYKKRNNNEQFF.

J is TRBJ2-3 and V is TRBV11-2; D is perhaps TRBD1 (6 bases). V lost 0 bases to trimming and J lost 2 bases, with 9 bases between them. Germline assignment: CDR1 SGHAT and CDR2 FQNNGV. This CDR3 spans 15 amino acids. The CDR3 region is CASSLDEGHTDTQYF. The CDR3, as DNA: TGTGCCAGCAGCTTAGATGAGGGACACACAGATACGCAGTATTTT. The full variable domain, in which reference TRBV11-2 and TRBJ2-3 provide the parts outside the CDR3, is EAGVAQSPRYKIIEKRQSVAFWCNPISGHATLYWYQQILGQGPKLLIQFQNNGVVDDSQLPKDRFSAERLKGVDSTLKIQPAKLEDSAVYLCASSLDEGHTDTQYFGPGTRLTVL.

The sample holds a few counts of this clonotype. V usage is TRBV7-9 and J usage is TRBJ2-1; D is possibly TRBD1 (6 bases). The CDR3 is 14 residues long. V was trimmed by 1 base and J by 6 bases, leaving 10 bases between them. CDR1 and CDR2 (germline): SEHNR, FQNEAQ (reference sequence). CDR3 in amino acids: CASSLEQGGNEQFF. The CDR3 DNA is TGTGCCAGCAGCTTAGAACAGGGTGGCAATGAGCAGTTCTTC.

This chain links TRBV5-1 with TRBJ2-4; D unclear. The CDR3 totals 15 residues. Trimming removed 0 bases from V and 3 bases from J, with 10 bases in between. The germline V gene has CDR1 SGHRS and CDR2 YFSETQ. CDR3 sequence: CASSLGPANKNIQYF. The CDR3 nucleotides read TGCGCCAGCAGCTTGGGGCCAGCCAACAAAAACATTCAGTACTTC.

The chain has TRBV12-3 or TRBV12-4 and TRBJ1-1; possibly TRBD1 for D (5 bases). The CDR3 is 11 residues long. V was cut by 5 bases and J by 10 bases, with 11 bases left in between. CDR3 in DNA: TGTGCCAGCAGTCGGGGACGGGGAGCTTTCTTT. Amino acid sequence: CASSRGRGAFF.

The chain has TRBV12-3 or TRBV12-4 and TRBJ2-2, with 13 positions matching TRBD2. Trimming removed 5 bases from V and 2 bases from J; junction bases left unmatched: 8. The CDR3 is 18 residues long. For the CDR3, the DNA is TGTGCCAGCAGTGCCGGGACTAGCGGGGTTGGAAACACCGGGGAGCTGTTTTTT. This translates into CASSAGTSGVGNTGELFF.

The CDR3 loop is CASSPMLETQYF. The CDR3, as DNA: TGTGCCAGCAGCCCGATGTTAGAGACCCAGTACTTC. This chain links TRBV3-1 with TRBJ2-5; D not resolved. The CDR3 has 12 amino acids. Per germline, CDR1 LGHDT and CDR2 YNNKEL (reference sequence). The V and J ends lost 4 bases and 4 bases respectively, with 7 bases between them.

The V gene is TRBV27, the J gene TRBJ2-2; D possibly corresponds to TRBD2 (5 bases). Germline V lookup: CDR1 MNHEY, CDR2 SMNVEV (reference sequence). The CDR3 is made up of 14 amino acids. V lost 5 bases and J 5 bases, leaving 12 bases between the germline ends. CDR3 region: CASSPFWRTGELFF. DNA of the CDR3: TGTGCCAGCAGTCCCTTTTGGAGGACCGGGGAGCTGTTTTTT.

The CDR3 protein is CASMRDVSNTEAFF. The CDR3 nucleotides are TGTGCCAGCATGCGGGACGTCTCGAACACTGAAGCTTTCTTT. J is TRBJ1-1 and V is TRBV27; TRBD1 might be the D (5 bases). From germline, CDR1 is MNHEY and CDR2 SMNVEV (reference sequence). The ends were cut back, 7 bases at V and 1 base at J, with 13 bases in the middle. The CDR3 length is 14 residues.

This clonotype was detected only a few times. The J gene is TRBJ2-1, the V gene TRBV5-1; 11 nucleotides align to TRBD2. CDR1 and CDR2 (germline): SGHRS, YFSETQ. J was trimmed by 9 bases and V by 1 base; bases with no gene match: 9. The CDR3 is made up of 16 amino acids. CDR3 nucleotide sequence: TGCGCCAGCAGCTTGCAGACTAGCGGGACCGGGGGTGAGCAGTTCTTC. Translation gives CASSLQTSGTGGEQFF.

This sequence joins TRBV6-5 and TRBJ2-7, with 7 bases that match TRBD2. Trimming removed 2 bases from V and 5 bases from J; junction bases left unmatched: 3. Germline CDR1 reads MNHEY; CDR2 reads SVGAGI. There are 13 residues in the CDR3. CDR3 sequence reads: CASSYQGGNEQYF. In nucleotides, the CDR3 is TGTGCCAGCAGTTACCAGGGAGGGAACGAGCAGTACTTC.

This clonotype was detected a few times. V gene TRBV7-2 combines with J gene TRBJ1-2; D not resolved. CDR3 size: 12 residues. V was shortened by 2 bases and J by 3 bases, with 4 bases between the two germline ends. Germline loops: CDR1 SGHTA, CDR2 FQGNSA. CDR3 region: CASSLRDYGYTF. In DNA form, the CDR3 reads TGTGCCAGCAGCTTAAGAGACTATGGCTACACCTTC.

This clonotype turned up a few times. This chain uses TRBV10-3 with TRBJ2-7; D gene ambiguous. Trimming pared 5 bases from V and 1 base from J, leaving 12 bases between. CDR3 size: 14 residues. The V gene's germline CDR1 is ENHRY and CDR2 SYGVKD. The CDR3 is CAISPALGSYEQYF. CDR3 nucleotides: TGTGCCATCAGTCCCGCTCTTGGTTCCTACGAGCAGTACTTC.

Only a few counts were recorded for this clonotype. CDR3 region: CASSQDLFQLQSEQFF. In DNA, the CDR3 is TGTGCCAGCAGCCAAGATTTGTTCCAGCTACAATCTGAGCAGTTCTTC. This chain joins TRBV3-1 and TRBJ2-1; D is undetermined. The germline gives CDR1 LGHDT, CDR2 YNNKEL (reference sequence). The CDR3 runs 16 residues. The V and J ends lost 0 bases and 9 bases respectively, with 18 bases between them.

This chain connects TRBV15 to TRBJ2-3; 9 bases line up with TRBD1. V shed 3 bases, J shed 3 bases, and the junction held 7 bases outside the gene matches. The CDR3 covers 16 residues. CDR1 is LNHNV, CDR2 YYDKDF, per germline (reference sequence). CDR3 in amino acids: CATSRGDRAITDTQYF. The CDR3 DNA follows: TGTGCCACCAGCAGGGGGGACAGGGCTATAACAGATACGCAGTATTTT.

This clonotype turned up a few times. CDR3 DNA: TGTGCCAGCAGCCTAAGGAGGGACTATGGCTACACCTTC. Its protein is CASSLRRDYGYTF. The V gene is TRBV14, the J gene TRBJ1-2; no definite D call. CDR1 is SGHDN, CDR2 FVKESK, per germline. The CDR3 has 13 residues. V lost 4 bases, J lost 3 bases, and 9 bases lay in between.

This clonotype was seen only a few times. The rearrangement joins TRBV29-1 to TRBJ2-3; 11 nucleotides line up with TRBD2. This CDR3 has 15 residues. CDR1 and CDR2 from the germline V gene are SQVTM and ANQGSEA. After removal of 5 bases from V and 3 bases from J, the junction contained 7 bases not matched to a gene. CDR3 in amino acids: CSVLTSGSFTDTQYF. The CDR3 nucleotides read TGCAGCGTTCTTACTAGCGGGAGCTTTACAGATACGCAGTATTTT.